Below, 22 T cell receptor beta chains from the same sample are listed, as sequenced in a study of graft-versus-host responses after intestinal transplantation. No antigen has been assigned to these receptors. Using immunoSEQ multiplex PCR, the repertoire was profiled, and TCRdb retains in-frame clones only, with some absent. The sample lists fewer than 110,000 clones, more than 85% seen once, with 1% to 1.5% in the top ten. This specimen consisted of unstimulated CD8+ T cells sorted from spleen or lymph node cells, obtained before intestinal transplant. Receptor source: a human donor who received an intestinal transplant.

The genes are TRBV2 and TRBJ2-5, with D perhaps matching TRBD2 (6 bases). This CDR3 has 15 residues. Trimming removed 2 bases from V and 2 bases from J, with 12 bases in between. CDR1 is SNHLY and CDR2 is FYNNEI in the germline V gene. CDR3 loop: CASSESPGVQETQYF. CDR3 nucleotide sequence: TGTGCCAGCAGTGAATCCCCGGGGGTGCAAGAGACCCAGTACTTC.

The chain is built from TRBV29-1 and TRBJ1-2, with D unclear. V shed 2 bases and J shed 6 bases, with 19 bases lying between them. Germline CDR1 SQVTM, CDR2 ANQGSEA. The CDR3 loop spans 15 amino acids. DNA for the CDR3: TGCAGCGTTGAAAGTGGGTGGAAGTCCGGTGATGGCTACACCTTC. Translating gives CSVESGWKSGDGYTF.

This chain connects TRBV27 to TRBJ2-3, with D tentatively TRBD2 (6 bases). The CDR3 is made up of 11 amino acids. Germline CDR1 and CDR2: MNHEY and SMNVEV (reference sequence). V lost 8 bases and J lost 6, with 9 bases in between. CDR3: CASVRGDTQYF. CDR3 in DNA: TGTGCCAGCGTACGGGGGGATACGCAGTATTTT.

V is TRBV10-2 and J is TRBJ1-6, with 11 bases that match TRBD1. There are 14 residues in the CDR3. Looked up from germline, CDR1 is WSHSY and CDR2 is SAAADI. Germline trimming cut 7 bases from V and 7 bases from J; bases unmatched to any gene: 3. The CDR3 nucleotides are TGCGCCAGCAACCGGGACAGGGGGAATTCACCCCTCCACTTT. Its protein product is CASNRDRGNSPLHF.

The CDR3 nucleotides are TGTGCCAGCAGCTTCCAACTAGGTGGCTCACCCCTCCACTTT. It yields the protein CASSFQLGGSPLHF. This chain joins TRBV5-4 and TRBJ1-6, with no clear D. Per the germline V gene, CDR1 is SGHNT and CDR2 is YYREEE (reference sequence). There are 14 residues in the CDR3. Trimming removed 2 bases at V and 10 bases at J, with 13 bases between.

This clone was detected a few times. The V gene is TRBV19, the J gene TRBJ2-7; D could derive from TRBD1 or TRBD2 (7 bases each). V lost 10 bases and J 2 bases, leaving 15 bases between the germline ends. Germline V lookup: CDR1 LNHDA, CDR2 SQIVND (reference sequence). The CDR3 runs to 13 residues. The CDR3: CATREGAAYEQYF. For the CDR3, the DNA is TGTGCCACGAGGGAGGGGGCGGCCTACGAGCAGTACTTC.

A note on this clone: An end of the junction differs from the germline gene, which may be a read error. V and J are TRBV6-1 and TRBJ2-1, with 10 bases that match TRBD2. In germline, CDR1 is MNHNS, CDR2 SASEGT. The CDR3 is 16 amino acids. The CDR3 DNA reads TGTGCCAGCAGTGTAGCGACTAGCGGGCATAAGAATGAGCGGTTCTTC. Translating gives CASSVATSGHKNERFF.

Here the CDR3 reads CASSPDGSYEQYF. Written as DNA, the CDR3 is TGTGCCAGCAGCCCTGACGGTTCCTACGAGCAGTACTTC. The chain has TRBV5-6 and TRBJ2-7, with D uncertain. This CDR3 is 13 amino acids long. V was pared by 4 bases and J by 1 base, with 9 bases between. Germline V lookup: CDR1 SGHDT, CDR2 YYEEEE.

The CDR3 reads CASSVDLGSEAFF. CDR3 nucleotide sequence: TGTGCCAGCAGCGTAGATCTCGGGTCTGAAGCTTTCTTT. The chain has TRBV9 and TRBJ1-1, with D uncertain. CDR3 length equals 13 residues. CDR1 and CDR2 from the germline V gene are SGDLS and YYNGEE. V was cut by 0 bases and J by 6 bases, with 9 bases left in between.

The V call is TRBV7-9, the J call TRBJ2-5; D unresolved. This CDR3 is built from 14 residues. V was clipped by 5 bases and J by 2 bases, with 12 bases between them. CDR1 SEHNR and CDR2 FQNEAQ come from the germline V gene (reference sequence). The DNA of the CDR3 is TGTGCCAGCAGCCTCCTTAGGGAACAAGAGACCCAGTACTTC. Translation: CASSLLREQETQYF. The variable domain in full, with the rest retrieved from reference TRBV7-9 and TRBJ2-5, is DTGVSQNPRHKITKRGQNVTFRCDPISEHNRLYWYRQTLGQGPEFLTYFQNEAQLEKSRLLSDRFSAERPKGSFSTLEIQRTEQGDSAMYLCASSLLREQETQYFGPGTRLLVL.

This clone was counted once. The CDR3 is CASSFEYEGDGYTF. For the CDR3, the DNA is TGTGCCAGCAGCTTCGAGTATGAGGGGGACGGGTACACCTTC. V is TRBV7-9 and J is TRBJ1-2; possible D gene TRBD1, 6 bases. The CDR3 extends over 14 amino acids. Trimming stripped 3 bases from V and 11 bases from J, with 19 bases between. The germline V gene encodes CDR1 SEHNR and CDR2 FQNEAQ (reference sequence). Full variable domain (missing parts from reference TRBV7-9 and TRBJ1-2): DTGVSQNPRHKITKRGQNVTFRCDPISEHNRLYWYRQTLGQGPEFLTYFQNEAQLEKSRLLSDRFSAERPKGSFSTLEIQRTEQGDSAMYLCASSFEYEGDGYTFGSGTRLTVV.

The rearrangement joins TRBV7-9 to TRBJ2-7; no definite D call. The V end lost 2 bases, the J end lost 3 bases, and 5 bases lay between the germline ends. The germline V gene has CDR1 SEHNR and CDR2 FQNEAQ (reference sequence). The CDR3 consists of 12 residues. The CDR3 here is CASSLIDYEQYF. CDR3 DNA sequence: TGTGCCAGCAGCTTAATTGACTACGAGCAGTACTTC.

The V and J genes are TRBV6-6 and TRBJ2-3; D gene ambiguous. V lost 2 bases and J lost 2, with 5 bases in between. The CDR3 has 13 residues. CDR1 and CDR2 from the germline V gene are MNHNY and SVGAGI (reference sequence). The CDR3 reads CASSYVSTDTQYF. The CDR3 DNA sequence: TGTGCCAGCAGTTACGTGTCCACAGATACGCAGTATTTT.

J is TRBJ2-1 and V is TRBV19; D is possibly TRBD2 (5 bases). V gave up 5 bases and J gave up 9 bases, with 8 bases separating them. The CDR3 totals 11 residues. From germline, CDR1 is LNHDA and CDR2 SQIVND (reference sequence). CDR3 in DNA: TGTGCCAGTAGTCATGGAGGTGAGCAGTTCTTC. This translates into CASSHGGEQFF.

V and J are TRBV5-8 and TRBJ1-5, with TRBD1 matching over 7 bases. J lost 4 bases, V lost 4 bases, and 8 bases had no gene match. Germline loops: CDR1 SGHTS, CDR2 YDEGEE. The CDR3 runs to 15 residues. Written as DNA, the CDR3 is TGTGCCAGCAGCAAGGACAGGCTACCTAATCAGCCCCAGCATTTT. Its protein product is CASSKDRLPNQPQHF.

The rearrangement joins TRBV12-5 to TRBJ2-5, with 9 bases matching TRBD1. The germline V gene encodes CDR1 LGHNT and CDR2 FRNRAP. Trimming took 7 bases from V and 5 from J; bases not matched to a gene: 8. The CDR3 covers 14 residues. CDR3: CASADHDRGETQYF. Written as DNA, the CDR3 is TGTGCTAGTGCCGATCACGACAGGGGGGAGACCCAGTACTTC.

The chain uses TRBV29-1 and TRBJ2-7; D gene uncertain. V lost 4 bases, J lost 0 bases, and 13 bases lay in between. Germline V CDR1 and CDR2: SQVTM, ANQGSEA. This CDR3 contains 14 residues. In DNA, the CDR3 is TGCAGCGTTGTTTCGGCAGAGAGCTCCTACGAGCAGTACTTC. It yields the protein CSVVSAESSYEQYF.

The genes are TRBV11-2 and TRBJ1-1; D is undetermined. With 0 bases removed from V and 1 base from J, the gap between germline ends came to 6 bases. CDR1 SGHAT and CDR2 FQNNGV come from the germline V gene. The CDR3 contains 14 residues. CDR3 loop: CASSLDRWNTEAFF. CDR3 DNA sequence: TGTGCCAGCAGCTTAGATCGGTGGAACACTGAAGCTTTCTTT.

The V call is TRBV15, the J call TRBJ1-2; D might be TRBD1 (5 bases). CDR3 length: 12 amino acids. Trimming removed 6 bases from V and 3 bases from J, with 8 bases in between. Germline lookup yields CDR1 LNHNV and CDR2 YYDKDF (reference sequence). CDR3 DNA sequence: TGTGCCACCAGAGGGACGGACTATGGCTACACCTTC. This translates into CATRGTDYGYTF.

The CDR3 nucleotides read TGTGCCAGCAGTTACGAATACAAGGAGATCTATGGCTACACCTTC. Its translation is CASSYEYKEIYGYTF. This sequence joins TRBV6-5 and TRBJ1-2; the D is unclear. This CDR3 is built from 15 residues. V was pared by 2 bases and J by 4 bases, with 14 bases between. Germline CDR1 and CDR2: MNHEY and SVGAGI.

This clone was picked up one time. V gene TRBV19 combines with J gene TRBJ1-1; no clear D gene. Per the germline V gene, CDR1 is LNHDA and CDR2 is SQIVND (reference sequence). V gave up 10 bases and J gave up 4 bases, with 16 bases separating them. CDR3 length: 13 residues. CDR3 DNA: TGTGCCACCGCATCAGGTTTAACCACTGAAGCTTTCTTT. It specifies CATASGLTTEAFF. Combining the CDR3 with reference TRBV19 and TRBJ1-1 gives the whole variable domain DGGITQSPKYLFRKEGQNVTLSCEQNLNHDAMYWYRQDPGQGLRLIYYSQIVNDFQKGDIAEGYSVSREKKESFPLTVTSAQKNPTAFYLCATASGLTTEAFFGQGTRLTVV.

The rearrangement uses TRBV19 and TRBJ1-2; tentatively, D is TRBD1 (6 bases). Germline CDR1 reads LNHDA; CDR2 reads SQIVND (reference sequence). V was cut by 10 bases and J by 4 bases, with 16 bases left in between. This CDR3 region has 13 residues. The CDR3 loop is CATQQGGLYGYTF. The CDR3 coding sequence is TGTGCCACCCAACAGGGAGGCCTCTATGGCTACACCTTC. The complete variable domain, with remaining parts taken from reference TRBV19 and TRBJ1-2, reads DGGITQSPKYLFRKEGQNVTLSCEQNLNHDAMYWYRQDPGQGLRLIYYSQIVNDFQKGDIAEGYSVSREKKESFPLTVTSAQKNPTAFYLCATQQGGLYGYTFGSGTRLTVV.